The sequence of this T cell receptor (beta chain) was determined in a study of OX40 agonist ivuxolimab in advanced cancers. Germline loops: CDR1 MDHEN, CDR2 SYDVKM. J was trimmed by 6 bases and V by 4 bases; bases with no gene match: 8. The CDR3 loop spans 14 amino acids. Findings and caveats of the study: A proportion of nonresponders additionally exhibited low normalized T-cell clonal expansion. CD8+ T cells averaged more expanded clones than CD4+.

With respect to this clone: What it binds is not known.

Patients who had autoimmune disease history or got systemic immunosuppression were left out. This table comes from immunoSEQ multiplex PCR, and its TCRdb copy is limited to in-frame clones, with some not included. This repertoire shows around 60,000 clones, around 84% found once; its top ten account for 2.5% to 3.5%. This sequence originates from an adult with an advanced solid tumor such as melanoma, head and neck, liver or kidney cancer. The sequences come from CD4+ or CD8+ T cells sorted from blood, collected in a trial of the OX40 agonist ivuxolimab. This chain uses TRBV28 with TRBJ1-2; 7 bases agree with TRBD1. In nucleotides, the CDR3 is TGTGCCAGCAGTTATGGGGGACAGTTCAATGGCTACACCTTC. Protein sequence: CASSYGGQFNGYTF.